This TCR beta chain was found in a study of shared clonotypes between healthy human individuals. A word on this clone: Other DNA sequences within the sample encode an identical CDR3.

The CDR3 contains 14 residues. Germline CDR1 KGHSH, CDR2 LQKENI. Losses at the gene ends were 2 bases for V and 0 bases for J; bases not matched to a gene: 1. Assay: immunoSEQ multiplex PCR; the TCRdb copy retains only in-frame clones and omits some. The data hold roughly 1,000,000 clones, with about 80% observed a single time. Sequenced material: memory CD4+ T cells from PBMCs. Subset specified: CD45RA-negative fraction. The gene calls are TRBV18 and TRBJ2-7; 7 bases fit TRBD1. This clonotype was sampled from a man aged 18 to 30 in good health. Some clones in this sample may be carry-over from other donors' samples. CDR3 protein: CASSPGQVSYEQYF. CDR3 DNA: TGTGCCAGCTCACCAGGACAGGTCTCCTACGAGCAGTACTTC.